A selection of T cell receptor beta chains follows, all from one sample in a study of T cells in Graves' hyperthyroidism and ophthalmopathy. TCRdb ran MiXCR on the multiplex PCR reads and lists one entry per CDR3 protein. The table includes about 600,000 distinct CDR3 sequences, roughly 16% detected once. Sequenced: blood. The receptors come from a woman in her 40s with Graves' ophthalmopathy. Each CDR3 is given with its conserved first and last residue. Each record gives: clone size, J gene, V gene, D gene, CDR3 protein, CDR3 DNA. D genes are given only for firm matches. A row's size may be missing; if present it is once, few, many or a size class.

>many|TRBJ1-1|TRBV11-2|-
CASSWGGVGNEAFF
TGTGCCAGCAGCTGGGGAGGCGTGGGGAATGAAGCTTTCTTT
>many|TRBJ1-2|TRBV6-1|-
CASSEARGVYYGYTF
TGTGCCAGCAGTGAAGCGAGAGGGGTCTACTATGGCTACACCTTC
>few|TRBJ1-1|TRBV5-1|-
CASSLGAHTEAFF
TGCGCCAGCAGCTTGGGGGCGCACACTGAAGCTTTCTTT
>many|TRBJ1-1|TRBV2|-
CASSECRSCGAFF
TGTGCCAGCAGTGAGTGTCGATCGTGCGGGGCTTTCTTT
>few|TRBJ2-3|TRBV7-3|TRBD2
CASSFGTSAEDTQYF
TGTGCCAGCAGCTTTGGAACTAGCGCTGAAGATACGCAGTATTTT
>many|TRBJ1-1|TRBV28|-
CASSPLPRGTEAFF
TGTGCCAGCAGTCCACTGCCCCGGGGCACTGAAGCTTTCTTT
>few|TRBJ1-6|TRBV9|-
CASSVDANSPLHF
TGTGCCAGCAGCGTAGACGCGAATTCACCCCTCCACTTT
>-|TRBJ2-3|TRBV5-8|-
CASSLPGPNTDTQYF
TGTGCCAGCAGCTTGCCGGGACCCAACACAGATACGCAGTATTTT
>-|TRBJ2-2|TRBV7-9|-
CASNRGSQNTGELFF
TGTGCCAGCAACCGAGGTTCGCAGAACACCGGGGAGCTGTTTTTT
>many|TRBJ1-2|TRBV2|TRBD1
CASRTGQGYYGYTF
TGTGCCAGCAGGACGGGACAGGGGTACTATGGCTACACCTTC
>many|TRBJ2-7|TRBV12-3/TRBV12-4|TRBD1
CASSGQGTLEQYF
TGTGCCAGCAGCGGACAGGGGACGCTCGAGCAGTACTTC
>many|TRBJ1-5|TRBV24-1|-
CATRGQPQHF
TGTGCCACGAGGGGGCAGCCCCAGCATTTT
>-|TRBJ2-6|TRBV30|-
CAWRGRTFSGANVLTF
TGTGCCTGGAGGGGACGGACTTTCTCTGGGGCCAACGTCCTGACTTTC
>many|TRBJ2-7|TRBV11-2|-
CASSLAGNHAYEQYF
TGTGCCAGCAGCTTAGCAGGGAATCACGCCTACGAGCAGTACTTC
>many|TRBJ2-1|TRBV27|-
CASIRGGEQFF
TGTGCCAGCATTAGGGGGGGTGAGCAGTTCTTC
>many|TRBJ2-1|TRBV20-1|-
CSAREVSSYNEQFF
TGCAGTGCTAGGGAGGTGAGCTCCTACAATGAGCAGTTCTTC
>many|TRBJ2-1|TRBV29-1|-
CSVGVGLPMNEQFF
TGCAGCGTGGGGGTGGGACTGCCAATGAATGAGCAGTTCTTC
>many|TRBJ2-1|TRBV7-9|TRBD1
CASSLGTGAFNEQFF
TGTGCCAGCAGCTTGGGGACAGGGGCCTTCAATGAGCAGTTCTTC
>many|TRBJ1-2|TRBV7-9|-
CASSLDRSPYGYTF
TGTGCCAGCAGCTTAGACAGATCCCCCTATGGCTACACCTTC
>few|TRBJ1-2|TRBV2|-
CASSAGYGYTF
TGTGCCAGCAGTGCCGGCTATGGCTACACCTTC
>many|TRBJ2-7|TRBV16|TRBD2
CASSQSWTSGYEQYF
TGTGCCAGCAGCCAATCGTGGACTAGCGGATACGAGCAGTACTTC
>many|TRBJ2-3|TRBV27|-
CASSLNRVYDTQYF
TGTGCCAGCAGTTTAAACAGGGTATACGATACGCAGTATTTT
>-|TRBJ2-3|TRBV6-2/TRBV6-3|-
CASGGDTDTQYF
TGTGCAAGCGGCGGGGACACAGATACGCAGTATTTT
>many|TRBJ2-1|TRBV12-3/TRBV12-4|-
CASSSHRRVSSYNEQFF
TGTGCCAGCAGTTCCCACCGTCGCGTGTCCTCCTACAATGAGCAGTTCTTC
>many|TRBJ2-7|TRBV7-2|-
CASSLGPGITYEQYF
TGTGCCAGCAGCTTAGGTCCCGGGATCACCTACGAGCAGTACTTC
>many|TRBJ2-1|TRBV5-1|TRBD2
CASSPGTSVWNEQFF
TGCGCCAGCAGCCCCGGGACTAGCGTATGGAATGAGCAGTTCTTC
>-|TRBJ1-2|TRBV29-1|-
CSVELPGSYGYTF
TGCAGCGTTGAACTCCCGGGATCCTATGGCTACACCTTC
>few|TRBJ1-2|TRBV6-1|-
CASSFGRTFYGYTF
TGTGCCAGCAGTTTCGGACGGACCTTCTATGGCTACACCTTC
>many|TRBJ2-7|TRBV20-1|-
CSAINAGYEQYF
TGCAGTGCAATTAACGCTGGGTACGAGCAGTACTTC
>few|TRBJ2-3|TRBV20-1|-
CSVQIPSRTDTQYF
TGCAGTGTCCAGATCCCTAGCCGCACAGATACGCAGTATTTT
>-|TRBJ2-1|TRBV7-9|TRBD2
CASSPPGGLQYNEQFF
TGTGCCAGCAGCCCCCCGGGGGGACTCCAATACAATGAGCAGTTCTTC
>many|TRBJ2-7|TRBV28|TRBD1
CASSGQGPEEQYF
TGTGCCAGCAGTGGACAGGGGCCGGAAGAGCAGTACTTC
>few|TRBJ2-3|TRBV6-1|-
CASSGSGGPTDTQYF
TGTGCCAGCAGTGGATCGGGGGGCCCCACAGATACGCAGTATTTT
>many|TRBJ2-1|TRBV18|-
CASSLSRPEQFF
TGTGCCAGCTCACTTTCGCGACCGGAGCAGTTCTTC
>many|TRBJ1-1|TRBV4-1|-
CASSSNARIMNTEAFF
TGCGCCAGCAGCTCAAACGCCCGCATCATGAACACTGAAGCTTTCTTT
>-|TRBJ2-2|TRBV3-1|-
CASSRPGTLNTGELFF
TGTGCCAGCAGCCGACCCGGGACCCTCAACACCGGGGAGCTGTTTTTT
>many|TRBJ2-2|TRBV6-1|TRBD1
CASIDPGGRNTGELFF
TGTGCCAGTATAGATCCAGGGGGCCGCAACACCGGGGAGCTGTTTTTT
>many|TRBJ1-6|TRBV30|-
CAWSPQGYSPLHF
TGTGCCTGGAGCCCACAGGGCTATTCACCCCTCCACTTT
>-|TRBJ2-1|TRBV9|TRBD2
CASSQLASHEQFF
TGTGCCAGCAGCCAACTAGCGAGCCATGAGCAGTTCTTC
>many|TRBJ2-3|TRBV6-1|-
CASSELGSWAVVTDTQYF
TGTGCCAGCAGTGAGTTAGGGAGTTGGGCAGTGGTCACAGATACGCAGTATTTT
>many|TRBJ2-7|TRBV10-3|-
CAISEVLGGYEQYF
TGTGCCATCAGTGAGGTCCTAGGTGGGTACGAGCAGTACTTC
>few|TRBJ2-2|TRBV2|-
CASSQISSTGELFF
TGTGCCAGCAGTCAGATTAGTTCCACCGGGGAGCTGTTTTTT
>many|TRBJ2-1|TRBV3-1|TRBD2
CATGVAGANEQFF
TGTGCCACCGGGGTAGCGGGGGCGAATGAGCAGTTCTTC
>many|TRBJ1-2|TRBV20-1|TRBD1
CSARTGQGIPYGYTF
TGCAGTGCCCGGACGGGACAGGGAATCCCCTATGGCTACACCTTC
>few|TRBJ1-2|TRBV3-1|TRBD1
CASSQVHDRGFNGYTF
TGTGCCAGCAGCCAAGTACACGACAGGGGGTTTAATGGCTACACCTTC
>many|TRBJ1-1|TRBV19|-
CASRVGSEAFF
TGTGCCAGTAGAGTAGGCTCTGAAGCTTTCTTT